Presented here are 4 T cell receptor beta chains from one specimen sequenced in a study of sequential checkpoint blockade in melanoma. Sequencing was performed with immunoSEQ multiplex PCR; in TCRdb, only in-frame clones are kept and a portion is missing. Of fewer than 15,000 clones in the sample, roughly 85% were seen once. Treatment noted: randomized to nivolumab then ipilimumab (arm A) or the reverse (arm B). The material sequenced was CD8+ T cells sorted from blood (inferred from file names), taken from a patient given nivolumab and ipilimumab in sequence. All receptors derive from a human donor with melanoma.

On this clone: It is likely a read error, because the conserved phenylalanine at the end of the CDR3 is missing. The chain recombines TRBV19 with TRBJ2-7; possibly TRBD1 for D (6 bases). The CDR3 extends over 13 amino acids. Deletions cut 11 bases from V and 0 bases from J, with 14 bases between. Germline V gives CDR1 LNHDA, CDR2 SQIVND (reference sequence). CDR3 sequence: CAASQGSSYEQYS. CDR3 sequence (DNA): TGTGCCGCATCCCAGGGGAGCTCCTACGAGCAGTACTCC.

DNA for the CDR3: TGTGCCAGCAGCTCGATCTCCGGGACTAACTATTACGAGCAGTACTTC. Amino acid sequence: CASSSISGTNYYEQYF. The gene calls are TRBV7-9 and TRBJ2-7; 7 nucleotides agree with TRBD2. V trimming: 4 bases; J trimming: 4 bases; junction bases outside the gene matches: 13. In germline, CDR1 is SEHNR, CDR2 FQNEAQ (reference sequence). The CDR3 extends over 16 amino acids.

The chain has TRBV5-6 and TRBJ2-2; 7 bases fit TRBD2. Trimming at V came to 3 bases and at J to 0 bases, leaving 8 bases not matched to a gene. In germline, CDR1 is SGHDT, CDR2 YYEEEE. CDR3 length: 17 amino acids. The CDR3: CASSYPGLSANTGELFF. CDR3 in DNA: TGTGCCAGCAGCTACCCGGGACTAAGCGCGAACACCGGGGAGCTGTTTTTT.

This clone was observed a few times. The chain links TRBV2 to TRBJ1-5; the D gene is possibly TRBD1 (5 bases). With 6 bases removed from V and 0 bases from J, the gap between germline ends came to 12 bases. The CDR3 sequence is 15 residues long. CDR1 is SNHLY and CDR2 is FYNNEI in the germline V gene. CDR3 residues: CASREGSDSNQPQHF. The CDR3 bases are TGTGCCAGCAGGGAGGGGTCGGATAGCAATCAGCCCCAGCATTTT.